Below are 9 T cell receptor beta chains sequenced from a single sample in a study of cytomegalovirus exposure and HLA in healthy donors. This PCR relied on a set of 60 Vbeta primers and 13 Jbeta primers. Repertoires were generated with immunoSEQ multiplex PCR, while TCRdb's copy carries only in-frame clones and drops some. The sample has tens of thousands of clones. The sample was PBMCs. The source is a man in his forties in good health and CMV-seronegative.

V usage is TRBV7-2 and J usage is TRBJ1-5; 11 bases align to TRBD1. J gave up 1 base and V 4 bases, and 6 bases lay outside the gene matches. This CDR3 comprises 17 residues. The germline V gene encodes CDR1 SGHTA and CDR2 FQGNSA. The CDR3 region is CASSSRTGGLSNQPQHF. The CDR3 DNA sequence: TGTGCCAGCAGCTCCCGGACAGGGGGCCTAAGCAATCAGCCCCAGCATTTT.

The CDR3 protein is CSVDGGTGELFF. The CDR3 DNA is TGCAGCGTTGACGGGGGGACCGGGGAGCTGTTTTTT. J is TRBJ2-2 and V is TRBV29-1; 7 bases agree with TRBD2. CDR1 SQVTM and CDR2 ANQGSEA come from the germline V gene. V gave up 3 bases and J gave up 5 bases; unmatched junction bases: 0. The CDR3 contains 12 residues.

The chain is built from TRBV29-1 and TRBJ2-5, with 9 bases fitting TRBD2. The closer fit of TRBJ2-7 to the DNA end suggests the J call may be wrong. The germline gives CDR1 SQVTM, CDR2 ANQGSEA. The CDR3 length is 13 residues. This CDR3 is CSVEGLAPYEQYF. As DNA, the CDR3 is TGCAGCGTTGAGGGACTAGCTCCCTACGAGCAGTACTTC.

The V gene is TRBV19, the J gene TRBJ2-7, with a weak D call TRBD1 (6 bases). Per germline, CDR1 LNHDA and CDR2 SQIVND (reference sequence). The CDR3 is made up of 14 amino acids. Trimming left V 5 bases short and J 2 bases short, with 13 bases between. CDR3 nucleotides: TGTGCCAGTAGTGTCGGGGCAGGGGCCTACGAGCAGTACTTC. Translated: CASSVGAGAYEQYF.

The chain has TRBV27 and TRBJ1-6; D may be TRBD1 (6 bases). Germline V CDR1 and CDR2: MNHEY, SMNVEV (reference sequence). Trimming shortened V by 5 bases and J by 0 bases, and 17 bases separated the two germline ends. The CDR3 runs to 18 residues. The CDR3 sequence is CASSIQGGASSYNSPLHF. The CDR3 DNA sequence: TGTGCCAGCAGTATCCAAGGGGGTGCTAGCTCCTATAATTCACCCCTCCACTTT.

The J gene is TRBJ2-7, the V gene TRBV9, with D maybe TRBD1 (6 bases). The V end lost 4 bases, the J end lost 4 bases, and 18 bases lay between the germline ends. This CDR3 contains 15 residues. Germline loops: CDR1 SGDLS, CDR2 YYNGEE. DNA for the CDR3: TGTGCCAGCAGCCCCCGAGCGACAGGCGGATACGAGCAGTACTTC. It encodes CASSPRATGGYEQYF. Filled out from reference TRBV9 and TRBJ2-7, the complete variable domain reads DSGVTQTPKHLITATGQRVTLRCSPRSGDLSVYWYQQSLDQGLQFLIQYYNGEERAKGNILERFSAQQFPDLHSELNLSSLELGDSALYFCASSPRATGGYEQYFGPGTRLTVT.

This chain links TRBV7-2 with TRBJ1-1; 7 bases match TRBD1. The length of the CDR3 is 14 residues. V trimming: 2 bases; J trimming: 1 base; junction bases outside the gene matches: 1. CDR1 is SGHTA, CDR2 FQGNSA, per germline. CDR3 loop: CASSLNRGNTEAFF. The DNA of the CDR3 is TGTGCCAGCAGCTTAAACAGGGGGAACACTGAAGCTTTCTTT.

The V gene is TRBV6-4, the J gene TRBJ2-5; tentatively, D is TRBD2 (5 bases). This CDR3 comprises 10 residues. Germline-derived CDR1 and CDR2 are MRHNA and SNTAGT. Trimming took off 7 bases at V and 5 bases at J, with 5 bases between the two ends. The CDR3 here is CASTGETQYF. The CDR3 coding sequence is TGTGCCAGCACGGGGGAGACCCAGTACTTC.

The gene calls are TRBV28 and TRBJ1-4, with 10 bases fitting TRBD1. Germline V gives CDR1 MDHEN, CDR2 SYDVKM. This CDR3 is 15 amino acids long. V lost 6 bases, J lost 5 bases, and 6 bases stayed unmatched. The CDR3 loop is CASSQPGQGNEKLFF. The CDR3 DNA sequence: TGTGCCAGCAGCCAACCGGGACAGGGGAATGAAAAACTGTTTTTT.